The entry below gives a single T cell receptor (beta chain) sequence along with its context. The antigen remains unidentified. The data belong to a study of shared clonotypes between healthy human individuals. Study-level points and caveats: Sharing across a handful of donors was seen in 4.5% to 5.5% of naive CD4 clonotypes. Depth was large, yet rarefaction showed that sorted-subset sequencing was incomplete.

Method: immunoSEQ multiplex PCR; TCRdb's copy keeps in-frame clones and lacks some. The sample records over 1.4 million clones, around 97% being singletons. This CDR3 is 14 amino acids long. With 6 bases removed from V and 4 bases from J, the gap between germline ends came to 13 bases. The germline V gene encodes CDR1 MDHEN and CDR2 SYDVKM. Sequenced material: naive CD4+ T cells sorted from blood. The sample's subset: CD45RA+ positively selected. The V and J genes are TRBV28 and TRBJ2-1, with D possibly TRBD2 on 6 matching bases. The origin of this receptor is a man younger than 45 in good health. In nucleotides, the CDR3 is TGTGCCAGCAGCTTTAGCGGAGGGTACAATGAGCAGTTCTTC. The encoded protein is CASSFSGGYNEQFF.